The rows below give T cell receptor beta chains drawn from one sample of a study of shared T cell receptors in the human thymus. The data were produced by immunoSEQ multiplex PCR, yet TCRdb's version contains in-frame clones alone and is incomplete. Found here are a few hundred thousand clones, around 95% of them singletons; the top ten hold roughly 0.021%. What was sequenced was thymocytes. Source of these receptors: a human donor. CDR3s include the opening cysteine and the closing phenylalanine or tryptophan. The D gene is left open where the match is weak. Clone size is stated in some rows and not others, as once, few, many or a class when expanded.

V gene,J gene,clone size,D gene,CDR3 DNA,CDR3 protein
TRBV19,TRBJ2-7,.,TRBD1,TGTGCCAGTAGTGCCCTACCCACAGGGGGCTACGAGCAGTACTTC,CASSALPTGGYEQYF
TRBV19,TRBJ2-1,.,.,TGTGCCAGTATATGGGCGGGCTCCTACAATGAGCAGTTCTTC,CASIWAGSYNEQFF
TRBV7-9,TRBJ2-5,.,.,TGTGCCAGCAGCTCCGTTCTGGAGCGGGCCCAAGAGACCCAGTACTTC,CASSSVLERAQETQYF
TRBV21-1,TRBJ1-5,.,.,TGTGCCAGCAGCAAAGAAACGGGACGGCAGATAAAAAATAGCAATCAGCCCCAGCATTTT,CASSKETGRQIKNSNQPQHF
TRBV18,TRBJ1-1,.,.,TGTGCCAGCTCACCGCCCCGGCCTGAAGCTTTCTTT,CASSPPRPEAFF
TRBV27,TRBJ2-7,.,TRBD2,TGTGCCAGCAGCCCTTTAGGACTAGCGAGGTACGAGCAGTACTTC,CASSPLGLARYEQYF
TRBV28,TRBJ1-5,.,.,TGTGCCAGCAGTTTAATAAGAGGGAGGAGGGATCAGCCCCAGCATTTT,CASSLIRGRRDQPQHF
TRBV2,TRBJ2-1,.,TRBD2,TGTGCCAGCAGCCTAGCTGGGGGACTAGCGTTTTCTAGGGAGCAGTTCTTC,CASSLAGGLAFSREQFF
TRBV25-1,TRBJ2-5,once,.,TGTGCCAGCAGTGAATCGAGTCGGCTCCAAGAGACCCAGTACTTC,CASSESSRLQETQYF
TRBV11-2,TRBJ1-1,.,.,TGTGCCAGCAGTCTAGTCGTCGAGAGGGAGGGAATGAACACTGAAGCTTTCTTT,CASSLVVEREGMNTEAFF
TRBV25-1,TRBJ1-3,.,TRBD1,TGTGCCAGCAGTGAATGTCACAGGGGGCGAAACACCATATATTTT,CASSECHRGRNTIYF
TRBV7-9,TRBJ1-1,.,.,TGTGCCAGCAGCTCTCTAGACACTGAAGCTTTCTTT,CASSSLDTEAFF
TRBV27,TRBJ1-5,.,TRBD1,TGTGCCAGCAGTGGACAGGGAGCGAAGTATCAGCCCCAGCATTTT,CASSGQGAKYQPQHF
TRBV7-6,TRBJ2-3,.,TRBD1,TGTGCCAGCAGCAGAAAGGACAGGGGAAATACGCAGTATTTT,CASSRKDRGNTQYF